What follows are 15 T cell receptor beta chains derived from one specimen sequenced in a study of regulatory T cells in long-lasting Graves disease. Library construction for TCR beta used iRepertoire HTBI primers and Arm-PCR of CDR3 regions. TCRdb fed the multiplex PCR reads into MiXCR, producing one record per CDR3 protein. The sample carries about 320,000 distinct CDR3 sequences, about 18% recorded once. Time point given: newly diagnosed GD, antithyroid drugs for less than 3 months. The TCR library was made from RNA extracted from PBMCs. Material: peripheral blood mononuclear cells (PBMCs), obtained at new diagnosis, from a patient treated with antithyroid drugs. The receptor set was obtained from a female donor with Graves disease.

This clonotype was seen a handful of times. A much larger clone lies a single base off, so this may be a read error. This chain connects TRBV7-2 to TRBJ1-2; no reliable D call. The CDR3 covers 14 residues. CDR1 and CDR2 from the germline V gene are SGHTA and FQGNSA. CDR3 protein: CASNLDQRAYGYTF. DNA for the CDR3: TGTGCCAGCAACTTAGATCAACGGGCTTATGGCTACACCTTC.

This clonotype was counted ten times or more. The chain carries TRBV11-3 and TRBJ2-7, with 7 bases matching TRBD1. V dropped 1 base and J dropped 3; count of bases not matched to a gene: 6. The CDR3 consists of 15 residues. Germline lookup yields CDR1 SGHNT and CDR2 YENEEA. The CDR3 loop reads CASSLAGQLSYEQYF. DNA for the CDR3: TGTGCCAGCAGCTTAGCGGGACAGCTGAGCTACGAGCAGTACTTC.

The chain carries TRBV6-2 or TRBV6-3 and TRBJ2-1; 9 nucleotides line up with TRBD2. The length of the CDR3 is 14 residues. Germline V lookup: CDR1 MNHEY, CDR2 SVGEGT. The V gene end was trimmed by 8 bases and the J gene end by 7 bases; junction bases not matched to a gene: 9. In DNA form, the CDR3 reads TGTGCCAGCGGGAGTAGCGGGAGTTTGAATGAGCAGTTCTTC. Residues: CASGSSGSLNEQFF.

This clonotype was observed many times. The rearrangement links TRBV28 to TRBJ2-7; 8 bases agree with TRBD2. V lost 2 bases, J lost 4 bases, and 4 bases stayed unmatched. Germline V gives CDR1 MDHEN, CDR2 SYDVKM. The CDR3 spans 14 residues. The CDR3 coding sequence is TGTGCCAGCAGTTTAACCGGGAGGGGTTACGAGCAGTACTTC. Its translation: CASSLTGRGYEQYF.

This clonotype was found a few times. An end of the junction differs from the germline gene, which may be a read error. The rearrangement links TRBV7-9 to TRBJ1-2; perhaps TRBD1 as D (5 bases). The CDR3 is 12 amino acids. Germline assignment: CDR1 SEHNR and CDR2 FQNEAQ (reference sequence). CDR3 in DNA: TGTGCCAGCAGCTCTTATCTCCGGGACGGATATTTC. This sequence encodes CASSSYLRDGYF.

This clonotype has at least ten counts. The rearrangement links TRBV2 to TRBJ2-3; no definite D call. Germline CDR1 SNHLY, CDR2 FYNNEI. The CDR3 runs 13 residues. The V end was cut by 5 bases, the J end by 2 bases, with 8 bases between. In DNA, the CDR3 is TGTGCCAGCAGTATAGACTTCACAGATACGCAGTATTTT. Protein product: CASSIDFTDTQYF.

This clonotype was recorded at least ten times. This chain links TRBV10-3 with TRBJ2-3; D possibly uses TRBD1 or TRBD2 (6 bases each). Germline-derived CDR1 and CDR2 are ENHRY and SYGVKD. This CDR3 is built from 16 residues. Trimming pared 4 bases from V and 4 bases from J, leaving 18 bases between. CDR3 sequence: CAISAWGQDYSDTQYF. The CDR3 region has the DNA TGTGCCATCAGTGCGTGGGGGCAGGACTACTCAGATACGCAGTATTTT.

This clonotype was picked up many times. The genes are TRBV28 and TRBJ2-3; no clear D gene. V shed 8 bases and J shed 4 bases, with 13 bases lying between them. Germline lookup yields CDR1 MDHEN and CDR2 SYDVKM. CDR3 length: 13 residues. The CDR3 DNA sequence: TGTGCCAGCTGGGTAGGGTACGCAGATACGCAGTATTTT. This codes for CASWVGYADTQYF.

In its sample, this clonotype was seen many times. The genes are TRBV6-1 and TRBJ2-4; D is unclear. The V gene's germline CDR1 is MNHNS and CDR2 SASEGT. V was cut by 7 bases and J by 0 bases, with 7 bases left in between. There are 13 residues in the CDR3. CDR3 sequence (DNA): TGTGCCAGCACTCTTTTAGCCAAAAACATTCAGTACTTC. It encodes CASTLLAKNIQYF.

Concerning this clonotype: This may come from a read error, since a much larger clone is one base off. CDR3 sequence (DNA): TGTGCCAGCGGGGAGGATGTGACATCCTACGAGCAGCACTTC. It codes for CASGEDVTSYEQHF. The chain carries TRBV12-3 or TRBV12-4 and TRBJ2-7; D is possibly TRBD2 (6 bases). This CDR3 comprises 14 residues.

This clonotype was recorded at least ten times. The chain uses TRBV6-1 and TRBJ1-4; no reliable D call. CDR1 and CDR2 from the germline V gene are MNHNS and SASEGT. V dropped 6 bases and J dropped 7 bases, with 15 bases sitting between them. The CDR3 runs 14 residues. CDR3 loop: CASRPRAGSEKLFF. CDR3 in DNA: TGTGCCAGCAGGCCTCGGGCGGGGAGTGAAAAACTGTTTTTT.

The table lists this clonotype with many counts. The chain has TRBV29-1 and TRBJ2-7; D possibly uses TRBD1 or TRBD2 (6 bases each). In germline, CDR1 is SQVTM, CDR2 ANQGSEA. The CDR3 is 13 residues long. The V and J ends lost 2 bases and 7 bases respectively, with 15 bases between them. The CDR3 protein is CSVEQGPGAEQYF. The CDR3 coding sequence is TGCAGCGTTGAACAAGGCCCGGGGGCTGAGCAGTACTTC.

On this clonotype itself: A much larger clone lies a single base off, so this may be a read error. This chain joins TRBV10-2 and TRBJ2-1; 7 bases are a match to TRBD2. This CDR3 spans 13 amino acids. The germline V gene encodes CDR1 WSHSY and CDR2 SAAADI. This CDR3 is CTSDPSGNNEQFF. The CDR3 DNA is TGCACCAGCGATCCTAGCGGAAACAATGAGCAGTTCTTC.

The table lists this clonotype with a few counts. A single base separates this from a much larger clone, so it may be a read error. The V call is TRBV11-2, the J call TRBJ2-3, with D hard to call. V dropped 0 bases and J dropped 1 base, with 14 bases sitting between them. Germline assignment: CDR1 SGHAT and CDR2 FQNNGV. This CDR3 region has 17 residues. The CDR3 DNA sequence: TGTGCCAGCAGCTTAGATGTGGGCGGAAAGGGCACAGATACGCAGTATTTT. It yields the protein CASSLDVGGKGTDTQYF.

This clonotype was seen ten or more times. The rearrangement links TRBV30 to TRBJ2-3; a weak D match, TRBD2 (5 bases). V dropped 4 bases and J dropped 4 bases, with 18 bases sitting between them. This CDR3 has 15 amino acids. CDR1 and CDR2 (germline): GTSNPN, SVGIG (reference sequence). The CDR3 DNA is TGTGCCTGGAAGGAGGATAGCGCTTTCCCAGATACGCAGTATTTT. Translating it yields CAWKEDSAFPDTQYF.